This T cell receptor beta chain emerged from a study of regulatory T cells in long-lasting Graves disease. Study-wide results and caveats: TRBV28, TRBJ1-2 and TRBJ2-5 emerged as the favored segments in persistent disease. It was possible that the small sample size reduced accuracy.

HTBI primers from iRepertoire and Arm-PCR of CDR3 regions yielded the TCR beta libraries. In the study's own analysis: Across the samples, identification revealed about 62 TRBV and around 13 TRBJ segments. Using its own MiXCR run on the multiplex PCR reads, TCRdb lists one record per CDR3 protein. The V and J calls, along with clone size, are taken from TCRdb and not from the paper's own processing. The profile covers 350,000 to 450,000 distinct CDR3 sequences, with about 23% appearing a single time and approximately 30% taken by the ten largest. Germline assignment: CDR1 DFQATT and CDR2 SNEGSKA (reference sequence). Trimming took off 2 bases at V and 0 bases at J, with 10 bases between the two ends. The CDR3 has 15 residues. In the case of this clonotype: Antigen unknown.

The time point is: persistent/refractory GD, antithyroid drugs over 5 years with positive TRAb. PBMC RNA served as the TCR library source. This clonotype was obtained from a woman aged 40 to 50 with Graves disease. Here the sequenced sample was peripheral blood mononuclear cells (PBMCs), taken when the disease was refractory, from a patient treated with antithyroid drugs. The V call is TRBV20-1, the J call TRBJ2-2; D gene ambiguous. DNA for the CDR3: TGCAGTGCTAGAACGTTTCCTTCGAACACCGGGGAGCTGTTTTTT. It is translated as CSARTFPSNTGELFF.